Reported below is one T cell receptor beta chain. These data originate in a study of blood T cell repertoires in COVID-19. Sequencing used immunoSEQ multiplex PCR; TCRdb keeps in-frame clones, though not all of them. The table includes approximately 300,000 clones, roughly 90% detected once. CDR3 length: 15 residues. CDR1 MNHEY and CDR2 SMNVEV come from the germline V gene (reference sequence). Trimming pared 0 bases from V and 6 bases from J, leaving 12 bases between. Two negative PCRs, clearance, or symptom resolution characterized the recovered Cohort 3 donors. The sequence was collected from a woman in her 30s who had recovered from COVID-19. This chain uses TRBV27 with TRBJ2-1; no reliable D call. Sequencing was done on a sample of PBMCs or T cells enriched from blood (not recorded which). CDR3 in amino acids: CASSLSSTESNEQFF. The DNA of the CDR3 is TGTGCCAGCAGTTTATCGAGTACAGAAAGCAATGAGCAGTTCTTC.